Below are 5 T cell receptor beta chains sequenced from a single sample in a study of shared clonotypes between healthy human individuals. The data were produced by immunoSEQ multiplex PCR, yet TCRdb's version contains in-frame clones alone and is incomplete. The repertoire has 1.4 million to 1.5 million clones, roughly 97% of them found once; the top ten carry roughly 1.2%. Sample: naive CD4+ T cells sorted from blood. The subset was: CD45RA+ positively selected. These receptors were obtained from a man aged 25-45 years in good health.

V usage is TRBV5-6 and J usage is TRBJ2-5, with no clear D. The better agreement between TRBJ2-7 and the DNA end casts doubt on the J call. There are 14 residues in the CDR3. The V gene's germline CDR1 is SGHDT and CDR2 YYEEEE. The CDR3 loop is CASSFRLLSYEQYF. The CDR3 bases are TGTGCCAGCAGCTTTCGTCTATTGTCCTACGAGCAGTACTTC.

The CDR3 spells CASSGSRGRSPYNEQFF. The CDR3 nucleotides read TGTGCCAGTAGTGGGTCGAGGGGAAGAAGCCCCTACAATGAGCAGTTCTTC. The chain uses TRBV19 and TRBJ2-1; D tentatively reads TRBD1 or TRBD2 (5 bases each). The CDR3 loop spans 17 amino acids. V lost 5 bases and J lost 2, with 19 bases in between. Per the germline V gene, CDR1 is LNHDA and CDR2 is SQIVND (reference sequence).

V gene TRBV5-1 combines with J gene TRBJ2-1; maybe TRBD2 (6 bases). Trimming took 2 bases from V and 8 from J, leaving 14 bases between them. The length of the CDR3 is 14 residues. Germline V gene data show CDR1 as SGHRS and CDR2 as YFSETQ. CDR3 region: CASSFNRREDEQFF. In DNA, the CDR3 is TGCGCCAGCAGCTTTAACCGGAGGGAGGATGAGCAGTTCTTC.

The chain is built from TRBV11-3 and TRBJ2-2; D remains unclear. V was clipped by 6 bases and J by 1 base, with 6 bases between them. In germline, CDR1 is SGHNT, CDR2 YENEEA. The length of the CDR3 is 13 residues. The CDR3, as DNA: TGTGCCAGCAGGGGAAGGAACACCGGGGAGCTGTTTTTT. Its protein is CASRGRNTGELFF.

This clone was detected once. CDR3 DNA sequence: TGTGCCAGCAGCGCAAGACTAGCGGCGGGTGAGCAGTTCTTC. Translating gives CASSARLAAGEQFF. The V gene is TRBV7-9, the J gene TRBJ2-1; TRBD2 agrees at 9 bases. The CDR3 is 14 residues long. The V gene end was trimmed by 5 bases and the J gene end by 9 bases; junction bases not matched to a gene: 8. Germline CDR1 reads SEHNR; CDR2 reads FQNEAQ (reference sequence).